This TCR beta chain was observed in a study of T cell repertoires in cytomegalovirus infection. TCRdb itself ran the reads through MiXCR, one entry per CDR3 protein. This table has roughly 280,000 distinct CDR3 sequences, roughly 13% appearing once. The sequenced material came from PBMCs. The source is a human donor in good health (CMV status not recorded). Some clones in this sample may be carry-over from other donors' samples.

The CDR3 region is CASSLFRPGAGHRDTDTQYF. The CDR3 DNA reads TGTGCCAGCAGTTTATTCCGTCCGGGAGCAGGACACCGCGACACAGATACGCAGTATTTT. V and J are TRBV28 and TRBJ2-3; a possible D gene is TRBD2 (6 bases). There are 20 residues in the CDR3. Germline CDR1 and CDR2: MDHEN and SYDVKM. The ends were cut back, 1 base at V and 2 bases at J, with 25 bases in the middle.